This record covers a single T cell receptor beta chain. The antigen is unknown. This sample is drawn from a study of CD4 T cells in relation to SARS-CoV-2 and coronaviruses. Study-level information: TCR beta CDR3s were sequenced after roughly nine-day antigen culture of PBMCs. The HLA restriction of the shared crossreactive spike epitopes was mapped.

Unexposed donor CD4+ T cells date from 2011-2018, before the COVID-19 pandemic. The cells were cultured for around ten days before CD4+ T cells were isolated. Germline V gene lookup returns CDR1 SGDLS and CDR2 YYNGEE. Trimming shortened V by 0 bases and J by 4 bases, and 11 bases separated the two germline ends. This CDR3 spans 14 amino acids. General study findings and limits: SARS-CoV-2-driven expansion was significantly weaker in crossreactive than monoreactive clones.

The table came from immunoSEQ multiplex PCR; TCRdb's copy has only in-frame clones and leaves some out. Among more than 15,000 clones, roughly 80% were seen once, and the ten largest hold approximately 14%. The receptor's source is a human donor in good health. The chain joins TRBV9 to TRBJ2-7; no clear D gene. The specimen sequenced was CD4+ T cells from PBMCs, cultured in vitro. CDR3 DNA: TGTGCCAGCAGCGTAGCTGGGGAAGCTTACGAGCAGTACTTC. Amino acid sequence: CASSVAGEAYEQYF.